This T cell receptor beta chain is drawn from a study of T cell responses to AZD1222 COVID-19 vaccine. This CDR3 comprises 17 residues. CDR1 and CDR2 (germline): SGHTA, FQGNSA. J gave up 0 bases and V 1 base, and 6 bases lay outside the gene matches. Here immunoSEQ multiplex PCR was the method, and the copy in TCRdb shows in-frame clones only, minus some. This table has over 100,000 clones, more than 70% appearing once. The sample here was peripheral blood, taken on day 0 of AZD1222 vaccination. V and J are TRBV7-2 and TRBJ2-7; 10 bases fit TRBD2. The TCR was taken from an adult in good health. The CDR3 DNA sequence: TGTGCCAGCAGCTTAGAAGTGAGCGGGGGGGCCTCCTACGAGCAGTACTTC. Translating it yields CASSLEVSGGASYEQYF.